This T cell receptor (beta chain) came from a study of blood T cell repertoires in COVID-19. This CDR3 has 15 residues. CDR1 is SGHTA and CDR2 is FQGNSA in the germline V gene. Trimming cost V 1 base and J 7 bases; bases outside gene matches: 5. Some clones are missing from TCRdb's copy, which holds only in-frame ones; the method was immunoSEQ multiplex PCR. Of fewer than 500,000 clones listed, roughly 89% are singletons. The gene calls are TRBV7-2 and TRBJ1-4, with 8 nucleotides matching TRBD1. This clonotype was obtained from a man younger than 35 with COVID-19, enrolled during active disease. Sequenced sample: peripheral blood. CDR3 bases: TGTGCCAGCAGCTTAGTGGGTGGACAGGGTGAAAAACTGTTTTTT. The encoded protein is CASSLVGGQGEKLFF.